This T cell receptor (beta chain) comes out of a study of blood T cell repertoires in COVID-19. Sequencing used immunoSEQ multiplex PCR; TCRdb keeps in-frame clones, though not all of them. The sample yields about 65,000 clones, approximately 94% seen once. The CDR3 loop spans 14 amino acids. The V call is TRBV21-1, the J call TRBJ2-1; TRBD1 is the table's D call, not checked against the DNA. TRBV21-1 is annotated as a pseudogene. Sample: peripheral blood. This clonotype was sampled from a man between 65 and 85 years old with active COVID-19. Written as DNA, the CDR3 is TGTGCCAGCAGCAAGCAGGGGGTCAGCAATGAGCAGTTCTTC. Translated, it gives CASSKQGVSNEQFF.